The present entry profiles one TCR beta chain with its context. Its specificity is not known. The data were taken from a study of cytomegalovirus exposure and HLA in healthy donors. Findings and caveats of the study: In vitro data verified a few CMV-associated chains as specific for CMV antigens. Sequence variants that were highly shared formed a cluster that was likely a sequencing artifact.

The PCR made use of 60 Vbeta and 13 Jbeta primers. Clones were sequenced by immunoSEQ multiplex PCR, and TCRdb holds only the in-frame ones, with some missing. The sample lists about 170,000 clones; more than 75% were seen once. The source is a man aged 18 to 29 in good health and CMV-seropositive. Sequencing was performed on PBMCs.

DNA for the CDR3: TGTGCCAGCAGCTTATCTTTGGAGACCCAGTACTTC. It encodes CASSLSLETQYF. This chain joins TRBV7-9 and TRBJ2-5, with D uncertain. This CDR3 is 12 amino acids long. CDR1 and CDR2 from the germline V gene are SEHNR and FQNEAQ (reference sequence). The V end was cut by 2 bases, the J end by 5 bases, with 6 bases between.